This T cell receptor (beta chain) was captured by sequencing in a study of T cell responses to AZD1222 COVID-19 vaccine (dated by TCRdb to about 2021). Notes on the research overall: Because spike-specific TCR depth and breadth did not differ between the two schedules, AZD1222 recipients who got a second dose at roughly 4 weeks were pooled with those who got a second dose at roughly 12 weeks. Trial participants were enrolled by age into 18-55, 56-69 and 70-plus year subgroups, with about 150, 27 and 61 TCR-sequenced participants respectively. A total of about 230 trial participants underwent TCR sequencing, of whom nearly 210 received two doses of AZD1222 and 26 received two doses of the MenACWY control vaccine. What the study reported, not specific to this receptor: Reportedly, close to half of the unique spike-specific TCRs recognized epitopes lying outside the regions that are mutated in the B.1.351 and B.1.1.7 variants. Because no day 14 peak-response samples were available, repertoires were characterized only after the peak T cell response. In the small 56-69-year group, the increase in depth fell short of significance, most likely because of low power. Participants were mostly white British and included more females than males, and it was suggested by the authors that clonal diversity may have been underestimated. Spike-specific TCR breadth and depth rose significantly after two AZD1222 doses compared with day 0 and with MenACWY recipients. Conclusions about previously exposed vaccinees are limited because only six or seven AZD1222 recipients were SARS-CoV-2 seropositive at baseline. The vaccine-associated CD4 TCRs covered the entire spike protein, and the dominant responses fell in regions 160-218 and 743-854.

Interpreted using the paper, the time point label stands for: baseline before first vaccination. Vaccinee samples came from UK trials COV001 and COV002, including a single-blind randomized controlled phase 2/3 trial of AZD1222 (ChAdOx1 nCoV-19) in healthy adults. Trial participant PBMC samples were collected at day 0 and day 28 after the second dose for TCRbeta chain sequencing. From cysteine to phenylalanine, the CDR3 is 14 amino acids long. Just the 42-base CDR3 DNA is kept, in frame starting at base 1. From the germline V gene, CDR1 is SGHRS and CDR2 is YFSETQ. V loses 4 bases at its end and J loses 6 bases; junction bases beyond the gene matches: 3. There are a few counts of this clone. The target of this receptor is not known. No qualities accompany the bases; no much larger clone lies one base away. The CDR3 regions of human TCRbeta chains were analyzed by immunosequencing. For the original study's pipeline: Repertoire TCRs were checked for matches against a reference library of SARS-CoV-2-specific TCRs that had been generated using the MIRA antigen-specificity platform. Breadth meant the fraction of unique TCRs that were SARS-CoV-2-associated, whereas depth meant the fraction of total T cells that were SARS-CoV-2-associated. Each spike-specific TCR was assigned to its reactive spike region and to a CD4 or CD8 class using the MIRA data. Log10-transformed breadth and depth values were compared by one-way ANOVA with Sidak's multiple comparisons tests. TCRdb carries this immuneACCESS record with in-frame sequences only. Its versions omit some clonotypes, under half of them owing to an unresolved V gene in the studies checked, with the rest unexplained. For V, J and clone size, that table is used; D and trimming come from the DNA. The sample records under 200,000 clones, almost 90% of which are singletons. Together, the top ten hold more than 5.5% of the sample.

This specimen consisted of peripheral blood, obtained on day 0 of AZD1222 vaccination. This chain is built from TRBV5-1 and TRBJ1-5, with TRBD1 identical over 11 junction bases. This TCR derives from an adult in good health. The CDR3 region reads CASSIGQGAQPQHF. At the DNA level, the sequence is TGCGCCAGCAGCATAGGACAGGGGGCTCAGCCCCAGCATTTT.